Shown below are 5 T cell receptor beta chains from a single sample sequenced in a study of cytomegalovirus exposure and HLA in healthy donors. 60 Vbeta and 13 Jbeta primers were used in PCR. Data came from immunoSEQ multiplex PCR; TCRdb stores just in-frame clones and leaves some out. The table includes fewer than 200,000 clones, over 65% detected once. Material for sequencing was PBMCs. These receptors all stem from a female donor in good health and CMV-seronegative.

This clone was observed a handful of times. In nucleotides, the CDR3 is TGCGCCAGCGCCTCGGGACAGGGTTATGGCTACACCTTC. Residues: CASASGQGYGYTF. This sequence joins TRBV4-1 and TRBJ1-2; 9 bases line up with TRBD1. Trimming at V came to 8 bases and at J to 5 bases, leaving 6 bases not matched to a gene. The CDR3 has 13 residues. Germline assignment: CDR1 MGHRA and CDR2 YSYEKL.

The CDR3 sequence: CASSAAGGDTDTQYF. CDR3 nucleotides: TGTGCCAGCAGTGCAGCGGGAGGGGATACAGATACGCAGTATTTT. The rearrangement links TRBV9 to TRBJ2-3; TRBD2 matches 10 bases. Unmatched junction bases numbered 6, after V lost 5 bases and J lost 3 bases. Germline-derived CDR1 and CDR2 are SGDLS and YYNGEE. The CDR3 is 15 residues long.

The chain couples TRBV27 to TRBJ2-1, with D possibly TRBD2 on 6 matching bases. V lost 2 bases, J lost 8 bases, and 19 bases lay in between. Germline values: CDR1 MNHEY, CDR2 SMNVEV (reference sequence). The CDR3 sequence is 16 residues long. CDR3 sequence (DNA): TGTGCCAGCAGTTTAATGGGCGGGAACAGTATAGATGAGCAGTTCTTC. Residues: CASSLMGGNSIDEQFF.

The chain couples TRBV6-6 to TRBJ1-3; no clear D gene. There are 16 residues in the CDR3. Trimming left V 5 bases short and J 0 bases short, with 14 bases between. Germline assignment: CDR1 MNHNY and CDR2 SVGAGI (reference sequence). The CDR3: CASSPSGGISGNTIYF. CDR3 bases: TGTGCCAGCAGTCCCTCGGGAGGAATCTCTGGAAACACCATATATTTT.

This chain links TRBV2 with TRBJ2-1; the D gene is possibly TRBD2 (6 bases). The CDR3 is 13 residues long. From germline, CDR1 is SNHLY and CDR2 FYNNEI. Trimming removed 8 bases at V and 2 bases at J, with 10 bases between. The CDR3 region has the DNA TGTGCCAGCTGGAGGGCAGCCTACAATGAGCAGTTCTTC. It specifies CASWRAAYNEQFF.